This T cell receptor beta chain emerged from a study of blood T cells in healthy people across ages. The study's findings and limits: Older individuals had lower TCR beta diversity per million T cells (the decline was roughly linear). Strong correlation existed between TCR beta diversity and naive T cell percentage.

Then a second PCR, running about 7 to 11 cycles, was carried out with a sample-barcoded 5' primer and a J-beta primer mix. Each CDR3 protein gets one entry after TCRdb re-called the 5' RACE reads with MiXCR. Of roughly 1.7 million distinct CDR3 sequences in the sample, 34% were seen once. Turning to this clonotype: Its antigen is unidentified.

The CDR3 is made up of 16 amino acids. J was trimmed by 7 bases and V by 5 bases; bases with no gene match: 15. Germline V gives CDR1 MNHEY, CDR2 SMNVEV (reference sequence). Ranging in age from roughly 6 to 95, the donors were healthy Caucasian individuals from Russia. Each individual donor underwent a draw of roughly 10 milliliters of peripheral blood. The receptor comes from a woman aged 30 to 39 in good health. The V gene is TRBV27, the J gene TRBJ1-2; 8 bases line up with TRBD1. Sequencing input: blood. In nucleotides, the CDR3 is TGTGCCAGCAGTCTCGGACAGGGCGCTCAAGTTAGTGGCTACACCTTC. Amino acid sequence: CASSLGQGAQVSGYTF.